Below, one T cell receptor beta chain is given with its context. The target antigen is unknown. Donors were nominally healthy when sampled, though unrecorded immune exposures were likely. The data originate from a study of cytomegalovirus exposure and HLA in healthy donors. Whole-study results and caveats: Sequencing likely caused a cluster of highly shared sequence variants. A later analysis showed TCR association rates differing by HLA locus, peaking at DRB1 and lowest at HLA-C. An analysis done earlier found most TCR beta V segments productive about 87% or about 30% of the time.

The study ran its PCR with 60 Vbeta and 13 Jbeta primers. TCRdb's table, derived via immunoSEQ multiplex PCR, lists solely in-frame clones and lacks some. Of 90,000 to 120,000 clones listed, 60% to 75% are singletons. The specimen was PBMCs. This clonotype was sampled from a man aged 30-40 years in good health and CMV-seronegative.

The CDR3 DNA sequence: TGTGCCAGCAGCCCCGGGGTGACTGGGGCCAACGTCCTGACTTTC. The encoded protein is CASSPGVTGANVLTF. V and J are TRBV7-6 and TRBJ2-6; tentative D call: TRBD2 (5 bases). Trimming took 5 bases from V and 2 from J, leaving 10 bases between them. Germline CDR1 SGHVS, CDR2 FNYEAQ. CDR3 length: 15 amino acids.